The sequence of this T cell receptor (delta chain) was determined in a study of Vδ1+ human thymocytes. Study results and limitations: Highly polyclonal TRG and TRD repertoires with Gaussian CDR3 length distributions appeared in thymus. Despite high sort purity, roughly a fifth of thymic T cell receptor delta sequences were Vdelta2.

Trimming took 1 base from V and 3 from J; bases not matched to a gene: 14. Per germline, CDR1 TSWWSYY and CDR2 QGS. This CDR3 is built from 19 residues. Sequences come from RNA converted to cDNA by reverse transcription. CDR3 amplicons came from multiplex PCR with pooled V-gene forward and constant-region reverse primers. TCRdb re-identified clones in the multiplex PCR reads via CATT. The sample holds around 56,000 delta-chain clones, around 16% seen once. This clone was picked up a small number of times. The antigen is not known. The receptor comes from a girl under three years old who had congenital heart surgery. The gene calls are TRDV1 and TRDJ1; 10 positions match TRDD3. The specimen was Vdelta1+ gamma-delta thymocytes from the thymus. This sample's subset: FACS-sorted CD3+ TCRalphabeta- TCRVdelta1+ TCRVdelta2- thymocytes. As DNA, the CDR3 is TGTGCTCTTGGGGAACCGACCCTACTGGGGGATCTCGGCGCCGATAAACTCATCTTT. It translates to CALGEPTLLGDLGADKLIF.